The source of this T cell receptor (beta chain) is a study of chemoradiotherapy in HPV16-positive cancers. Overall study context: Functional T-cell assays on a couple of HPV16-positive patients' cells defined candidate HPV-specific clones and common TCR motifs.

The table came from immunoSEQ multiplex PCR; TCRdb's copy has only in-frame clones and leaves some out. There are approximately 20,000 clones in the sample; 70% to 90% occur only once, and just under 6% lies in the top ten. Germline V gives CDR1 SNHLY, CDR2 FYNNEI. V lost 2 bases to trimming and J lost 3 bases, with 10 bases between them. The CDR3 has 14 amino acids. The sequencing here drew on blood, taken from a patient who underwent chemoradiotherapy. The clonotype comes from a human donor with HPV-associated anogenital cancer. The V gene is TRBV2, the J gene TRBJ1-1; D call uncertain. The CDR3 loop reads CASSEPGIDTEAFF. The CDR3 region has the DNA TGTGCCAGCAGTGAACCGGGGATTGACACTGAAGCTTTCTTT.